The next 16 T cell receptor beta chains were all read from a single sample in a study of blood T cells in healthy people across ages. Next came a second PCR, run for about 7 to 12 cycles, which used a sample-barcoded 5' primer along with a J-beta primer mix. TCRdb re-derived calls from the 5' RACE reads in MiXCR, one entry per CDR3 protein. The sample has some 780,000 distinct CDR3 sequences; more than 50% are singletons. Source material: blood. The source is a man aged 35-49 years in good health.

V and J are TRBV20-1 and TRBJ1-5, with 7 bases aligning to TRBD1. The J segment lost 3 bases and the V segment lost 4 bases, leaving 12 bases of the junction unmatched. This CDR3 spans 16 amino acids. Germline values: CDR1 DFQATT, CDR2 SNEGSKA (reference sequence). This CDR3 reads CSANANPGQYNQPQHF. The CDR3 nucleotides read TGCAGTGCTAACGCCAATCCGGGACAGTACAATCAGCCCCAGCATTTT.

DNA for the CDR3: TGTGCCAGCAGCGGGGGACTGACTAGCACAGATACGCAGTATTTT. Its translation: CASSGGLTSTDTQYF. The rearrangement joins TRBV9 to TRBJ2-3; tentative D call: TRBD2 (6 bases). Trimming shortened V by 3 bases and J by 0 bases, and 11 bases separated the two germline ends. CDR1 and CDR2 from the germline V gene are SGDLS and YYNGEE. This CDR3 spans 15 amino acids.

In this sample, this clonotype turned up a few times. This chain links TRBV12-3 or TRBV12-4 with TRBJ2-3; D uncertain. The CDR3 runs 12 residues. Deletions cut 5 bases from V and 4 bases from J, with 7 bases between. The CDR3: CASSALADTQYF. As DNA, the CDR3 is TGTGCCAGCAGTGCTCTCGCAGATACGCAGTATTTT.

This clonotype has just a few counts. The chain combines TRBV27 with TRBJ1-2; perhaps TRBD1 as D (5 bases). CDR3 length equals 18 residues. Trimming shortened V by 3 bases and J by 4 bases, and 24 bases separated the two germline ends. CDR1 MNHEY and CDR2 SMNVEV come from the germline V gene (reference sequence). Here the CDR3 reads CASSLKGPTSLPFYGYTF. In nucleotides, the CDR3 is TGTGCCAGCAGTTTGAAGGGGCCCACCTCCTTGCCCTTCTATGGCTACACCTTC.

The chain recombines TRBV4-1 with TRBJ1-2; 8 nucleotides match TRBD1. With 7 bases clipped from V and 4 bases from J, the junction kept 8 bases outside the gene matches. The CDR3 contains 14 residues. Germline loops: CDR1 MGHRA, CDR2 YSYEKL. The CDR3, as DNA: TGCGCCAGCACCCACCCAGGGGGCGTCTATGGCTACACCTTC. Encoded protein: CASTHPGGVYGYTF.

This chain links TRBV7-8 with TRBJ2-3, with 8 bases identical to TRBD2. Unmatched junction bases numbered 5, after V lost 7 bases and J lost 2 bases. The length of the CDR3 is 14 residues. Germline V CDR1 and CDR2: SGHVS, FQNEAQ. This chain's CDR3 is CASNRLAFTDTQYF. The CDR3 DNA is TGTGCCAGCAACCGACTAGCGTTCACAGATACGCAGTATTTT.

This chain uses TRBV6-5 with TRBJ2-5, with 14 bases matching TRBD2. V dropped 8 bases and J dropped 11; count of bases not matched to a gene: 16. Germline assignment: CDR1 MNHEY and CDR2 SVGAGI. The CDR3 is made up of 16 amino acids. Written as DNA, the CDR3 is TGTGCCAGCCGCGGGACTAGCGGGGGCTCTTACAATGAGCAGTACTTC. Protein product: CASRGTSGGSYNEQYF.

This chain connects TRBV7-2 to TRBJ2-1, with a possible D match to TRBD1 (5 bases). From germline, CDR1 is SGHTA and CDR2 FQGNSA. The CDR3 extends over 14 amino acids. V was cut by 3 bases and J by 10 bases, with 16 bases left in between. The CDR3, as DNA: TGTGCCAGCAGCTTTTTGACAGCTTATTCCGAGCAGTTCTTC. It codes for CASSFLTAYSEQFF.

V is TRBV2 and J is TRBJ2-6, with D unresolved. V lost 7 bases and J lost 1, with 11 bases in between. This CDR3 region has 15 residues. Germline lookup yields CDR1 SNHLY and CDR2 FYNNEI. The CDR3 DNA sequence: TGTGCCAGCACCCCATTGGCGTCTGGGGCCAACGTCCTGACTTTC. Translating it yields CASTPLASGANVLTF. Full variable domain (remainder filled in from reference TRBV2 and TRBJ2-6): EPEVTQTPSHQVTQMGQEVILRCVPISNHLYFYWYRQILGQKVEFLVSFYNNEISEKSEIFDDQFSVERPDGSNFTLKIRSTKLEDSAMYFCASTPLASGANVLTFGAGSRLTVL.

This clonotype has at least ten counts. The CDR3: CASSDTVGYTF. The CDR3 coding sequence is TGTGCCAGCAGCGACACTGTAGGCTACACCTTC. The chain uses TRBV7-2 and TRBJ1-2; D is undetermined. Germline CDR1 is SGHTA and CDR2 is FQGNSA. This CDR3 comprises 11 residues. Trimming took off 5 bases at V and 8 bases at J, with 9 bases between the two ends.

This clonotype was found once. V is TRBV14 and J is TRBJ1-4; TRBD1 matches at 7 bases. CDR3 length equals 15 residues. V gave up 4 bases and J gave up 7 bases; unmatched junction bases: 9. From germline, CDR1 is SGHDN and CDR2 FVKESK. This CDR3 is CASSLNRDRSEKLFF. The CDR3 bases are TGTGCCAGCAGCCTAAACCGGGACAGAAGTGAAAAACTGTTTTTT.

The J gene is TRBJ2-5, the V gene TRBV28; D unclear. Germline loops: CDR1 MDHEN, CDR2 SYDVKM. V was shortened by 5 bases and J by 5 bases, with 24 bases between the two germline ends. The CDR3 totals 17 residues. The CDR3 DNA reads TGTGCCAGCAGTATTCAGTTGGGCAGAATGGGCAGGGAGACCCAGTACTTC. Protein: CASSIQLGRMGRETQYF.

There are a few counts of this clonotype. V usage is TRBV9 and J usage is TRBJ2-1, with a weak D call TRBD1 (5 bases). The CDR3 contains 15 residues. V dropped 0 bases and J dropped 5 bases, with 12 bases sitting between them. Germline V gives CDR1 SGDLS, CDR2 YYNGEE. This CDR3 is CASSVGVTDNNEQFF. The DNA for the CDR3 is TGTGCCAGCAGCGTAGGGGTGACAGATAACAATGAGCAGTTCTTC.

The gene calls are TRBV24-1 and TRBJ1-5, with 8 bases matching TRBD1. The CDR3 runs to 16 residues. The ends lost 3 bases at V and 2 bases at J; junction bases unmatched: 5. Germline-derived CDR1 and CDR2 are KGHDR and SFDVKD. CDR3: CATSDPTGDGNQPQHF. Written as DNA, the CDR3 is TGTGCCACCAGTGATCCGACAGGGGATGGCAATCAGCCCCAGCATTTT.

This chain uses TRBV6-5 with TRBJ1-5; 11 bases line up with TRBD1. The CDR3 covers 15 residues. CDR1 and CDR2 from the germline V gene are MNHEY and SVGAGI. The ends lost 0 bases at V and 7 bases at J; junction bases unmatched: 2. The CDR3: CASSYSGTGGQPQHF. CDR3 sequence (DNA): TGTGCCAGCAGTTACTCGGGGACAGGGGGGCAGCCCCAGCATTTT.

J is TRBJ2-1 and V is TRBV12-3 or TRBV12-4, with 11 positions matching TRBD2. This CDR3 has 16 amino acids. V lost 5 bases, J lost 3 bases, and 6 bases stayed unmatched. The CDR3 coding sequence is TGTGCCAGCAGTCACGTTCTAGCGGGAGGCTACAATGAGCAGTTCTTC. Translation gives CASSHVLAGGYNEQFF.